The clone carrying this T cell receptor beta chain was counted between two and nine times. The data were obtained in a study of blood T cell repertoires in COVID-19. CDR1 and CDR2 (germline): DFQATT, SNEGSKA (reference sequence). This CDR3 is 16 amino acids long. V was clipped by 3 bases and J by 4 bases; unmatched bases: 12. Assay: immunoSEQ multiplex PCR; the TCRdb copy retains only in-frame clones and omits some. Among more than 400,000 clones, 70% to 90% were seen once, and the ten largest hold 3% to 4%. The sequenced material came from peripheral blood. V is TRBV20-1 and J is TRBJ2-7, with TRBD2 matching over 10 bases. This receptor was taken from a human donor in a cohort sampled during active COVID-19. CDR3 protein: CSASQSASGSGYEQYF. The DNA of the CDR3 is TGCAGTGCTAGTCAGTCGGCTAGCGGGAGCGGATACGAGCAGTACTTC.